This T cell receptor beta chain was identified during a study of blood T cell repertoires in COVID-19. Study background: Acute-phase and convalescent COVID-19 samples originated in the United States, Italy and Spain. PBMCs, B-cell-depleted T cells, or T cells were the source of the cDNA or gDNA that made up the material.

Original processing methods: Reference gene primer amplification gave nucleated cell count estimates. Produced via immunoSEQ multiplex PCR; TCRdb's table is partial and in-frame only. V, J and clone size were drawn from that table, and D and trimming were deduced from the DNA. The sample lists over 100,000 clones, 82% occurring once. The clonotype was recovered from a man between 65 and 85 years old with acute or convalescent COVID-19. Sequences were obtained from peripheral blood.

CDR3 in amino acids: CASSQDLSNRGRNTIYF. CDR3 DNA: TGTGCCAGCAGCCAAGATCTTTCTAACAGGGGAAGGAACACCATATATTTT. The rearrangement links TRBV4-2 to TRBJ1-3, with TRBD1 identical over 7 bases. Germline V CDR1 and CDR2: LGHNA, YNFKEQ. This CDR3 is built from 17 residues. Trimming took 0 bases from V and 7 from J; bases not matched to a gene: 12.